This T cell receptor (beta chain) was sequenced in a study of control samples from healthy donors and cancer patients. TCRdb's copy holds only in-frame clones and misses some; the assay was immunoSEQ multiplex PCR. The repertoire has fewer than 30,000 clones, roughly 85% of them found once; the top ten carry 6.5% to 8.5%. The CDR3 loop spans 17 amino acids. V dropped 3 bases and J dropped 7 bases, with 25 bases sitting between them. The germline gives CDR1 SGHRS, CDR2 YFSETQ. The chain joins TRBV5-1 to TRBJ1-1; D might be TRBD1 (5 bases). Material: PBMCs. The TCR was taken from a woman aged 55-69 years with head and neck cancer. CDR3 nucleotide sequence: TGCGCCAGCAGCTCCTCTTTTGCCAGGAAGTTTGACAGTGAAGCTTTCTTT. Translation: CASSSSFARKFDSEAFF.